Each of the 21 T cell receptor beta chains below was sequenced from the same sample in a study of T cell clones after liver transplantation. Generated by immunoSEQ multiplex PCR, the TCRdb table keeps only in-frame clones and is missing some. The sample lists approximately 71,000 clones, more than 85% occurring once. The source material was CD4+ T cells from blood, sampled roughly 26 months after liver transplant. Receptor source: a human patient who received a liver transplant. Some T cells could come from the graft donor.

The genes are TRBV7-3 and TRBJ1-1; D gene ambiguous. There are 14 residues in the CDR3. The V end was cut by 4 bases, the J end by 3 bases, with 12 bases between. Germline lookup yields CDR1 SGHTA and CDR2 FQGTGA. The CDR3 DNA reads TGTGCCAGCAGCTCCTCGGACGGGGACACTGAAGCTTTCTTT. Translated: CASSSSDGDTEAFF. The full variable domain, rest sourced from reference TRBV7-3 and TRBJ1-1, is GAGVSQTPSNKVTEKGKYVELRCDPISGHTALYWYRQSLGQGPEFLIYFQGTGAADDSGLPNDRFFAVRPEGSVSTLKIQRTERGDSAVYLCASSSSDGDTEAFFGQGTRLTVV.

The chain couples TRBV5-1 to TRBJ2-7; D is tentatively TRBD1 or TRBD2 (7 bases each). The CDR3 has 14 residues. The germline V and J ends were trimmed by 5 bases and 1 base, with 13 bases remaining between them. Germline V gene data show CDR1 as SGHRS and CDR2 as YFSETQ. CDR3 sequence: CASRRGTDSYEQYF. The DNA for the CDR3 is TGCGCCAGCAGGCGGGGGACAGATTCCTACGAGCAGTACTTC. The variable domain in full, with the rest retrieved from reference TRBV5-1 and TRBJ2-7, is KAGVTQTPRYLIKTRGQQVTLSCSPISGHRSVSWYQQTPGQGLQFLFEYFSETQRNKGNFPGRFSGRQFSNSRSEMNVSTLELGDSALYLCASRRGTDSYEQYFGPGTRLTVT.

The chain is built from TRBV18 and TRBJ1-1; a possible D gene is TRBD1 (6 bases). Germline CDR1 is KGHSH and CDR2 is LQKENI. There are 15 residues in the CDR3. V was shortened by 0 bases and J by 2 bases, with 10 bases between the two germline ends. In nucleotides, the CDR3 is TGTGCCAGCTCACCACCGGGACACGTCAACACTGAAGCTTTCTTT. It codes for CASSPPGHVNTEAFF. The full variable domain, in which reference TRBV18 and TRBJ1-1 provide the parts outside the CDR3, is NAGVMQNPRHLVRRRGQEARLRCSPMKGHSHVYWYRQLPEEGLKFMVYLQKENIIDESGMPKERFSAEFPKEGPSILRIQQVVRGDSAAYFCASSPPGHVNTEAFFGQGTRLTVV.

This clone has just one count. The chain combines TRBV11-3 with TRBJ2-7; D is unresolved. Per the germline V gene, CDR1 is SGHNT and CDR2 is YENEEA. The CDR3 is 14 residues long. The V gene lost 7 bases and the J gene lost 6 bases, with 19 bases spanning the gap. CDR3 coding DNA: TGTGCCAGCAACTCCGGCAGCGAAAAAGGCGAGCAGTACTTC. Protein: CASNSGSEKGEQYF.

The chain has TRBV20-1 and TRBJ2-4; D remains unclear. The CDR3 covers 11 residues. Trimming shortened V by 0 bases and J by 8 bases, and 5 bases separated the two germline ends. Looked up from germline, CDR1 is DFQATT and CDR2 is SNEGSKA (reference sequence). CDR3: CSARDLDIQYF. The CDR3 DNA is TGCAGTGCTAGAGATTTGGACATTCAGTACTTC.

This clone is a singleton in its sample. The chain links TRBV2 to TRBJ2-7; 10 positions match TRBD2. This CDR3 is built from 14 residues. The trim removed 4 bases at V and 7 bases at J, leaving 7 bases unmatched. Germline V CDR1 and CDR2: SNHLY, FYNNEI. CDR3 loop: CASSALAGGSEQYF. DNA for the CDR3: TGTGCCAGCAGTGCGTTAGCGGGAGGTTCGGAGCAGTACTTC.

The chain carries TRBV5-1 and TRBJ2-7; D remains unclear. The CDR3 extends over 14 amino acids. Trimming cost V 3 bases and J 0 bases, with 10 bases left between them. CDR1 is SGHRS and CDR2 is YFSETQ in the germline V gene. This chain's CDR3 is CASSSTPGSYEQYF. The DNA of the CDR3 is TGCGCCAGCAGCTCGACTCCGGGCTCCTACGAGCAGTACTTC. Complete variable domain (other parts from reference TRBV5-1 and TRBJ2-7): KAGVTQTPRYLIKTRGQQVTLSCSPISGHRSVSWYQQTPGQGLQFLFEYFSETQRNKGNFPGRFSGRQFSNSRSEMNVSTLELGDSALYLCASSSTPGSYEQYFGPGTRLTVT.

The CDR3 nucleotides read TGTGCCAGCAGCTCGGGGGGGCGGTACACTGAAGCTTTCTTT. Translated: CASSSGGRYTEAFF. The chain carries TRBV7-8 and TRBJ1-1; D might be TRBD1 (6 bases). With 4 bases removed from V and 3 bases from J, the gap between germline ends came to 12 bases. Germline lookup yields CDR1 SGHVS and CDR2 FQNEAQ. CDR3 length: 14 residues.

The CDR3 region has the DNA TGTGCCAGCTCCTACTCTAGATTGAGTCTGGGGGAGCAGTACTTC. This gives the protein CASSYSRLSLGEQYF. The rearrangement joins TRBV6-5 to TRBJ2-7; D gene uncertain. The V gene's germline CDR1 is MNHEY and CDR2 SVGAGI. The CDR3 runs 15 residues. Trimming shortened V by 8 bases and J by 7 bases, and 24 bases separated the two germline ends.

V gene TRBV11-2 combines with J gene TRBJ2-2; 10 bases line up with TRBD2. Germline V gene data show CDR1 as SGHAT and CDR2 as FQNNGV. V trimming: 4 bases; J trimming: 6 bases; junction bases outside the gene matches: 8. This CDR3 spans 16 amino acids. For the CDR3, the DNA is TGTGCCAGCAGCTCCGGGGCTAGCGGGAGATCCGGGGAGCTGTTTTTT. Encoded protein: CASSSGASGRSGELFF.

This rearrangement joins TRBV28 to TRBJ2-7; 13 bases line up with TRBD2. This CDR3 has 15 residues. Trimming cost V 5 bases and J 6 bases; bases outside gene matches: 7. Germline V CDR1 and CDR2: MDHEN, SYDVKM. The CDR3 region is CASSQTSGRAGEQYF. CDR3 nucleotides: TGTGCCAGCAGTCAAACTAGCGGGAGGGCCGGCGAGCAGTACTTC. Drawing the rest from reference TRBV28 and TRBJ2-7, the complete variable domain is DVKVTQSSRYLVKRTGEKVFLECVQDMDHENMFWYRQDPGLGLRLIYFSYDVKMKEKGDIPEGYSVSREKKERFSLILESASTNQTSMYLCASSQTSGRAGEQYFGPGTRLTVT.

With respect to this clone: Other DNA variants within this sample encode the same CDR3. The rearrangement joins TRBV5-4 to TRBJ2-5; 8 bases align to TRBD2. V was clipped by 0 bases and J by 4 bases; unmatched bases: 2. The CDR3 extends over 14 amino acids. Per the germline V gene, CDR1 is SGHNT and CDR2 is YYREEE (reference sequence). CDR3 region: CASSLALAGETQYF. In DNA, the CDR3 is TGTGCCAGCAGCTTGGCCCTAGCGGGAGAGACCCAGTACTTC.

V gene TRBV15 combines with J gene TRBJ2-7; 7 nucleotides agree with TRBD2. V lost 0 bases to trimming and J lost 2 bases; unmatched junction nucleotides: 7. Per germline, CDR1 LNHNV and CDR2 YYDKDF (reference sequence). The CDR3 is 16 residues long. As DNA, the CDR3 is TGTGCCACCAGCAGAGAAGGTGCTAGCGGAGCCTACGAGCAGTACTTC. Amino acid sequence: CATSREGASGAYEQYF.

The chain uses TRBV5-1 and TRBJ1-2, with no clear D. V was clipped by 1 base and J by 4 bases, with 5 bases between them. This CDR3 comprises 12 residues. Germline V gene data show CDR1 as SGHRS and CDR2 as YFSETQ. The DNA of the CDR3 is TGCGCCAGCAGCTTGTCCAGCTATGGCTACACCTTC. Translating gives CASSLSSYGYTF.

The V and J genes are TRBV28 and TRBJ1-2; D remains unclear. Germline-derived CDR1 and CDR2 are MDHEN and SYDVKM. V was shortened by 6 bases and J by 0 bases, with 5 bases between the two germline ends. CDR3 length equals 12 residues. For the CDR3, the DNA is TGTGCCAGCAGCAAGTCTAACTATGGCTACACCTTC. Its translation is CASSKSNYGYTF.

The chain carries TRBV10-2 and TRBJ1-5, with D possibly matching TRBD1 (5 bases). There are 14 residues in the CDR3. Germline-derived CDR1 and CDR2 are WSHSY and SAAADI. V was shortened by 6 bases and J by 2 bases, with 11 bases between the two germline ends. The CDR3 protein is CASSGGGGNQPQHF. CDR3 in DNA: TGCGCCAGCAGCGGTGGGGGTGGCAATCAGCCCCAGCATTTT.

This chain links TRBV28 with TRBJ2-3; 10 nucleotides line up with TRBD2. Germline lookup yields CDR1 MDHEN and CDR2 SYDVKM. The V and J ends lost 5 bases and 6 bases, in that order; junction bases with no gene match: 11. The CDR3 is 16 residues long. The CDR3 region is CASSTASGSLGDTQYF. CDR3 DNA: TGTGCCAGCAGTACAGCTAGCGGGAGTTTGGGCGATACGCAGTATTTT.

The chain is built from TRBV6-5 and TRBJ1-1; no firm D call. Germline loops: CDR1 MNHEY, CDR2 SVGAGI. V lost 5 bases, J lost 1 base, and 8 bases lay in between. CDR3 length equals 13 residues. CDR3 loop: CASSPGSNTEAFF. The CDR3 nucleotides are TGTGCCAGCAGTCCAGGATCGAACACTGAAGCTTTCTTT.

Remarks on this clone: The same CDR3 also results from other DNA sequences found in this sample. This sequence joins TRBV11-3 and TRBJ1-5, with a possible D match to TRBD1 (5 bases). The V gene's germline CDR1 is SGHNT and CDR2 YENEEA. The CDR3 is 13 residues long. V was trimmed by 2 bases and J by 4 bases, leaving 6 bases between them. The CDR3 bases are TGTGCCAGCAGCTTACGGGGGAATCAGCCCCAGCATTTT. Its translation is CASSLRGNQPQHF.

The table lists this clone with a count of one. The chain recombines TRBV27 with TRBJ2-7; 11 bases align to TRBD2. The CDR3 is 15 amino acids. V trimming: 5 bases; J trimming: 0 bases; junction bases outside the gene matches: 3. Germline CDR1 is MNHEY and CDR2 is SMNVEV (reference sequence). CDR3 in amino acids: CASSPTSGISYEQYF. CDR3 nucleotides: TGTGCCAGCAGTCCGACTAGCGGGATCTCCTACGAGCAGTACTTC.

In nucleotides, the CDR3 is TGTGCCAGCAGCGGTAGACTAGCGGGAGCCGAGCAGTACTTC. This sequence encodes CASSGRLAGAEQYF. The chain joins TRBV6-1 to TRBJ2-7; TRBD2 matches 12 bases. The length of the CDR3 is 14 residues. CDR1 and CDR2 (germline): MNHNS, SASEGT. With V trimmed by 6 bases and J by 6 bases, 6 bases remained unmatched.